This T cell receptor (beta chain) was sequenced for a study of T cell repertoires in cytomegalovirus infection (dated by TCRdb to between 2018 and 2020). Concerning the study at large: Because public TCR beta signatures pointed to carriage of CMV infection together with the matching HLA type, the HLA type of each donor mattered for the analysis. Broad study findings and their caveats: In both this cohort and an independent roughly 350-donor cohort, the cumulative frequency of public TCR beta family members distinguished carriers of CMV infection plus the relevant HLA type. The ex vivo response was dominated by HLA-C-restricted CMV-specific TCR beta clonotypes, which also provided the single most frequent clonotype in two of eight donors.

TCRdb lists the instrument as Illumina HiSeq 1500. TCRdb reprocessed the public reads (quality trimming at Q25 with fastp, clone calling with MiXCR) and kept in-frame beta chains. Records with the same CDR3 protein are collapsed into one entry carrying the most frequent genes and DNA. This sample comprises 170,000 or so distinct CDR3 sequences, 14% of them detected only once. Together, the top ten hold 25% to 30% of the sample. CDR1 is given as ENHRY and CDR2 as SYGVKD, both from the germline V gene. The CDR3 contains 13 residues, cysteine and phenylalanine counted. Left in the record is the CDR3 DNA by itself, 39 bases read in frame from the first base. After removal of 5 bases from V and 4 bases from J, the junction retains 2 bases not matched to a gene. As for this clonotype: The antigen it recognizes is unknown. Base-call qualities are not available, and no considerably larger clone is one nucleotide away.

This sequence uses TRBV10-3 and TRBJ1-3; a stretch of 7 junction bases matches TRBD1. The origin of this receptor is a human donor in good health (CMV status not recorded). Some clones in this sample may be carry-over from other donors' samples. The sequenced material came from PBMCs. The DNA is TGTGCCATCAGTCTGGGACAGGGAAACACCATATATTTT. Its protein product is CAISLGQGNTIYF.